This T cell receptor (beta chain) was sequenced in a study of a mutant IDH1 vaccine in newly diagnosed glioma. In the case of this clone: The antigen is not known.

Specified time point: week 23, last vaccination. One vaccine dose held 300 ug of mutant IDH1 20-mer peptide and came with topical imiquimod. Assay: immunoSEQ multiplex PCR; the TCRdb copy retains only in-frame clones and omits some. The sample yields roughly 70,000 clones, 84% seen once. CDR3 length: 12 amino acids. Germline V lookup: CDR1 SGHTA, CDR2 FQGNSA. V gave up 5 bases and J gave up 2 bases, with 6 bases separating them. Sample: PBMCs, taken from a glioma patient whose treatment included an IDH1 peptide vaccine. This receptor was obtained from a young man with glioma. The chain couples TRBV7-2 to TRBJ2-5; the D is unclear. CDR3 sequence: CASSATQETQYF. The CDR3 DNA reads as TGTGCCAGCAGCGCAACACAAGAGACCCAGTACTTC.